One and the same sample provided the 20 T cell receptor beta chains below, sequenced in a study of blood T cell repertoires in COVID-19. This table comes from immunoSEQ multiplex PCR, and its TCRdb copy is limited to in-frame clones, with some not included. Among 250,000 to 350,000 clones listed, 88% were seen once. The sample taken for sequencing was peripheral blood. The receptors shown here come from a woman aged 25 to 39 with COVID-19, enrolled during active disease.

The chain recombines TRBV9 with TRBJ2-3, with 7 bases identical to TRBD2. V lost 0 bases and J lost 8; bases outside the gene matches: 9. CDR1 is SGDLS and CDR2 is YYNGEE in the germline V gene. The CDR3 sequence is 15 residues long. For the CDR3, the DNA is TGTGCCAGCAGCGTAGGACAACCTGGCGGGGGTACGCAGTATTTT. Translating it yields CASSVGQPGGGTQYF.

The rearrangement links TRBV18 to TRBJ2-5, with 10 nucleotides matching TRBD1. Germline V lookup: CDR1 KGHSH, CDR2 LQKENI. V dropped 2 bases and J dropped 1; count of bases not matched to a gene: 4. CDR3 length equals 16 residues. The CDR3 loop reads CASSPGTGAIQETQYF. The CDR3 DNA follows: TGTGCCAGCTCACCAGGGACAGGGGCGATCCAAGAGACCCAGTACTTC. Based on the CDR3 plus reference TRBV18 and TRBJ2-5, the full variable domain is NAGVMQNPRHLVRRRGQEARLRCSPMKGHSHVYWYRQLPEEGLKFMVYLQKENIIDESGMPKERFSAEFPKEGPSILRIQQVVRGDSAAYFCASSPGTGAIQETQYFGPGTRLLVL.

V usage is TRBV5-1 and J usage is TRBJ2-7; 9 bases match TRBD1. Germline CDR1 SGHRS, CDR2 YFSETQ. The CDR3 length is 14 residues. Losses at the gene ends were 2 bases for V and 4 bases for J; bases not matched to a gene: 4. The DNA for the CDR3 is TGCGCCAGCAGCTTAGGGACAGGGAAATACGAGCAGTACTTC. It encodes CASSLGTGKYEQYF.

The rearrangement joins TRBV5-1 to TRBJ2-3; weak D call: TRBD2 (5 bases). Germline values: CDR1 SGHRS, CDR2 YFSETQ. Trimming pared 4 bases from V and 0 bases from J, leaving 9 bases between. CDR3 length: 14 residues. The CDR3 DNA reads TGCGCCAGCAGCCAGAGGACTAGCACAGATACGCAGTATTTT. Its protein product is CASSQRTSTDTQYF.

The chain employs TRBV28 and TRBJ1-5; D is uncertain. The CDR3 is 15 amino acids. V shed 6 bases and J shed 2 bases, with 14 bases lying between them. The germline gives CDR1 MDHEN, CDR2 SYDVKM. This chain's CDR3 is CASSPTGSGNQPQHF. Written as DNA, the CDR3 is TGTGCCAGCAGCCCCACGGGTAGTGGCAATCAGCCCCAGCATTTT.

This clone is a singleton in its sample. Here the CDR3 reads CSVEVGIYGYTF. For the CDR3, the DNA is TGCAGCGTTGAAGTCGGGATTTATGGCTACACCTTC. V gene TRBV29-1 combines with J gene TRBJ1-2; D gene uncertain. V lost 1 base and J 5 bases, leaving 8 bases between the germline ends. Germline assignment: CDR1 SQVTM and CDR2 ANQGSEA. CDR3 length: 12 amino acids. The full variable domain, in which reference TRBV29-1 and TRBJ1-2 provide the parts outside the CDR3, is SAVISQKPSRDICQRGTSLTIQCQVDSQVTMMFWYRQQPGQSLTLIATANQGSEATYESGFVIDKFPISRPNLTFSTLTVSNMSPEDSSIYLCSVEVGIYGYTFGSGTRLTVV.

The chain combines TRBV5-4 with TRBJ1-1; 8 bases are shared with TRBD1. The CDR3 has 15 amino acids. The J segment lost 4 bases and the V segment lost 4 bases, leaving 9 bases of the junction unmatched. In germline, CDR1 is SGHNT, CDR2 YYREEE (reference sequence). The CDR3: CASSPQTGVITEAFF. CDR3 sequence (DNA): TGTGCCAGCAGCCCACAGACAGGGGTGATCACTGAAGCTTTCTTT.

The chain is built from TRBV7-9 and TRBJ1-2, with 7 bases identical to TRBD1. The J segment lost 2 bases and the V segment lost 5 bases, leaving 2 bases of the junction unmatched. Germline assignment: CDR1 SEHNR and CDR2 FQNEAQ (reference sequence). This CDR3 spans 13 amino acids. Here the CDR3 DNA reads TGTGCCAGCAGCCCGACAGGGAACTATGGCTACACCTTC. Translating gives CASSPTGNYGYTF.

This chain uses TRBV7-2 with TRBJ2-1, with 13 bases aligning to TRBD2. Germline assignment: CDR1 SGHTA and CDR2 FQGNSA. V gave up 8 bases and J gave up 6 bases; unmatched junction bases: 10. This CDR3 contains 16 residues. CDR3 bases: TGTGCCAGCGGTAGAGGGGGGACTAGCGGGACCAATGAGCAGTTCTTC. Protein product: CASGRGGTSGTNEQFF.

The V and J genes are TRBV30 and TRBJ1-4; no definite D call. Trimming shortened V by 2 bases and J by 14 bases, and 15 bases separated the two germline ends. From germline, CDR1 is GTSNPN and CDR2 SVGIG (reference sequence). This CDR3 comprises 12 residues. DNA for the CDR3: TGTGCCTGGAGTAATAGTGATACGAGGCTGTTTTTT. This encodes CAWSNSDTRLFF.

The chain has TRBV7-3 and TRBJ1-1, with D possibly being TRBD1 (5 bases). The CDR3 runs 13 residues. Germline CDR1 reads SGHTA; CDR2 reads FQGTGA. V was pared by 2 bases and J by 1 base, with 5 bases between. DNA for the CDR3: TGTGCCAGCAGCTTAGGACAGAACACTGAAGCTTTCTTT. This encodes CASSLGQNTEAFF. Full variable domain (outside the CDR3, taken from reference TRBV7-3 and TRBJ1-1): GAGVSQTPSNKVTEKGKYVELRCDPISGHTALYWYRQSLGQGPEFLIYFQGTGAADDSGLPNDRFFAVRPEGSVSTLKIQRTERGDSAVYLCASSLGQNTEAFFGQGTRLTVV.

This chain joins TRBV2 and TRBJ2-2, with D perhaps TRBD1 (7 bases). The CDR3 is 14 residues long. The germline gives CDR1 SNHLY, CDR2 FYNNEI. Trimming removed 10 bases at V and 5 bases at J, with 17 bases between. The CDR3 reads CATYQTGRTGELFF. The CDR3 DNA is TGTGCCACCTACCAGACAGGGAGGACCGGGGAGCTGTTTTTT. Filled out from reference TRBV2 and TRBJ2-2, the complete variable domain reads EPEVTQTPSHQVTQMGQEVILRCVPISNHLYFYWYRQILGQKVEFLVSFYNNEISEKSEIFDDQFSVERPDGSNFTLKIRSTKLEDSAMYFCATYQTGRTGELFFGEGSRLTVL.

The chain recombines TRBV27 with TRBJ2-7, with TRBD2 identical over 8 bases. CDR3 length: 15 residues. V lost 2 bases to trimming and J lost 4 bases; unmatched junction nucleotides: 7. CDR1 and CDR2 (germline): MNHEY, SMNVEV (reference sequence). CDR3 nucleotide sequence: TGTGCCAGCAGTTTAGAACTAGCGGAGCCGTACGAGCAGTACTTC. Its protein product is CASSLELAEPYEQYF.

The rearrangement uses TRBV27 and TRBJ2-7; 7 nucleotides match TRBD1. This CDR3 is 14 amino acids long. Germline V lookup: CDR1 MNHEY, CDR2 SMNVEV (reference sequence). V gave up 5 bases and J gave up 2 bases; unmatched junction bases: 6. The DNA of the CDR3 is TGTGCCAGCAGTCACTCGGGACAGACCTACGAGCAGTACTTC. It encodes CASSHSGQTYEQYF.

As for this clone: Other DNA sequences in this specimen translate into the identical CDR3. The chain recombines TRBV19 with TRBJ1-1; no definite D call. The V gene's germline CDR1 is LNHDA and CDR2 SQIVND (reference sequence). This CDR3 region has 13 residues. Between the trimmed V and J ends, which lost 2 bases and 1 base, there was a span of 5 bases. The CDR3 region is CASSINRNTEAFF. The DNA of the CDR3 is TGTGCCAGTAGTATAAATAGGAACACTGAAGCTTTCTTT. Full variable domain (rest looked up from reference TRBV19 and TRBJ1-1): DGGITQSPKYLFRKEGQNVTLSCEQNLNHDAMYWYRQDPGQGLRLIYYSQIVNDFQKGDIAEGYSVSREKKESFPLTVTSAQKNPTAFYLCASSINRNTEAFFGQGTRLTVV.

The rearrangement joins TRBV7-8 to TRBJ2-5; TRBD1 is a possible D gene (6 bases). V lost 2 bases and J 5 bases, leaving 12 bases between the germline ends. The CDR3 contains 14 residues. Germline lookup yields CDR1 SGHVS and CDR2 FQNEAQ. CDR3 nucleotide sequence: TGTGCCAGCAGCTTAACAGGGTTAGGGGAGACCCAGTACTTC. Amino acid sequence: CASSLTGLGETQYF.

This chain connects TRBV28 to TRBJ1-2, with unresolved D. Germline CDR1 MDHEN, CDR2 SYDVKM. The CDR3 loop spans 14 amino acids. Trimming shortened V by 2 bases and J by 7 bases, and 14 bases separated the two germline ends. CDR3 nucleotide sequence: TGTGCCAGCAGTTTACCCAGGACTCCGGTTGGCTACACCTTC. It translates to CASSLPRTPVGYTF.

The V call is TRBV5-1, the J call TRBJ2-5, with 14 bases aligning to TRBD2. This CDR3 spans 19 amino acids. Trimming cost V 3 bases and J 5 bases; bases outside gene matches: 15. Germline lookup yields CDR1 SGHRS and CDR2 YFSETQ. The CDR3 reads CASSSGTGGLAGAVETQYF. CDR3 nucleotides: TGCGCCAGCAGCTCCGGGACAGGGGGACTAGCGGGAGCTGTCGAGACCCAGTACTTC.

The V gene is TRBV7-2, the J gene TRBJ2-7, with TRBD2 matching over 7 bases. J gave up 2 bases and V 1 base, and 2 bases lay outside the gene matches. The germline gives CDR1 SGHTA, CDR2 FQGNSA. This CDR3 has 14 amino acids. The CDR3 region is CASSLGGSAYEQYF. The CDR3 DNA sequence: TGTGCCAGCAGCTTAGGCGGGAGTGCCTACGAGCAGTACTTC.

J is TRBJ2-1 and V is TRBV7-8; D is undetermined. Germline assignment: CDR1 SGHVS and CDR2 FQNEAQ. CDR3 length equals 12 residues. V dropped 5 bases and J dropped 6 bases, with 8 bases sitting between them. The CDR3 region has the DNA TGTGCCAGCAGCCCCTACCCCAATGAGCAGTTCTTC. Translating gives CASSPYPNEQFF.